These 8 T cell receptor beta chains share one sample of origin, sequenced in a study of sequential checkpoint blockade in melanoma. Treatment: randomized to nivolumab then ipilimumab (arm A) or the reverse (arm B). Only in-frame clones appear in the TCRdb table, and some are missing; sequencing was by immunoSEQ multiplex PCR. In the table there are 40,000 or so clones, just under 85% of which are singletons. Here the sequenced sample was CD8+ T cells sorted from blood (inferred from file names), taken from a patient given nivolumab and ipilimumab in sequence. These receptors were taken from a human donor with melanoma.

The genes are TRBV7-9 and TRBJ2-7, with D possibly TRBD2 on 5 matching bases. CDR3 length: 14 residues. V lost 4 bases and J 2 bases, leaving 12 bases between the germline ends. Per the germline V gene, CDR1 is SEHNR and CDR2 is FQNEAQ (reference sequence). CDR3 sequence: CASSSEGLPYEQYF. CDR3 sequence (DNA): TGTGCCAGCAGCTCTGAGGGTCTACCCTACGAGCAGTACTTC.

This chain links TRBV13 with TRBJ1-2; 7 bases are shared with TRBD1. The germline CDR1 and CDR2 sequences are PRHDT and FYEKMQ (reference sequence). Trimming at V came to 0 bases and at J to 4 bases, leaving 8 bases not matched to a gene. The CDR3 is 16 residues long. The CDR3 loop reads CASSLGGGRTGYGYTF. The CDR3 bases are TGTGCCAGCAGCTTAGGTGGCGGGAGGACAGGCTATGGCTACACCTTC.

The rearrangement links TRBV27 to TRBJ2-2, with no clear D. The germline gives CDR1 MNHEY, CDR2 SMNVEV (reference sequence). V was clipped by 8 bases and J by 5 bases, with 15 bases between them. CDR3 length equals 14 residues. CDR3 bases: TGTGCCAGCGAGCCCGCTGGCGGTACCGGGGAGCTGTTTTTT. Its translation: CASEPAGGTGELFF.

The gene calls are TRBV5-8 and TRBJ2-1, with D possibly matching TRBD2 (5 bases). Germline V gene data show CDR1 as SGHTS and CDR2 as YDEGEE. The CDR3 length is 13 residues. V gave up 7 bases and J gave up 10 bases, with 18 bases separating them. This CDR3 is CASRLPGNWEQFF. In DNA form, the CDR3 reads TGTGCCAGCCGACTCCCGGGAAATTGGGAGCAGTTCTTC. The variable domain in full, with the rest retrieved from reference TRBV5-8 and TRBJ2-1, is EAGVTQSPTHLIKTRGQQATLRCSPISGHTSVYWYQQALGLGLQFLLWYDEGEERNRGNFPPRFSGRQFPNYSSELNVNALELEDSALYLCASRLPGNWEQFFGPGTRLTVL.

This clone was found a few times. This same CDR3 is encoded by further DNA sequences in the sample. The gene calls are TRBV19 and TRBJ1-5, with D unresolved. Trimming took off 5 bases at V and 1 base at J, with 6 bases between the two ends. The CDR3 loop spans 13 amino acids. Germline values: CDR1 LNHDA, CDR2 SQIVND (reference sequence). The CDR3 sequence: CASSPGSNQPQHF. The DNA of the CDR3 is TGTGCCAGTAGTCCGGGAAGCAATCAGCCCCAGCATTTT. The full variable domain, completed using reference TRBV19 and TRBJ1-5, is DGGITQSPKYLFRKEGQNVTLSCEQNLNHDAMYWYRQDPGQGLRLIYYSQIVNDFQKGDIAEGYSVSREKKESFPLTVTSAQKNPTAFYLCASSPGSNQPQHFGDGTRLSIL.

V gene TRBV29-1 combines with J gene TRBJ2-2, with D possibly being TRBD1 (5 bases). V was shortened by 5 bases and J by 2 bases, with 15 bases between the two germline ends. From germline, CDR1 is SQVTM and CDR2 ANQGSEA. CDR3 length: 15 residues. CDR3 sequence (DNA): TGCAGCGTTTACCTCTCTGGGGCCAACACCGGGGAGCTGTTTTTT. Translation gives CSVYLSGANTGELFF.

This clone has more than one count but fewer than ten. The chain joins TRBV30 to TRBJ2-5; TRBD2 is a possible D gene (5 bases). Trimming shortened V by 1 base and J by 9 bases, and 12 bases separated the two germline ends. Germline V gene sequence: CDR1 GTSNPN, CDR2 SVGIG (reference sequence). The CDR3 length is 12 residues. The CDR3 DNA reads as TGTGCCTGGAGTGGGGTCATCGGGGCCCAGTACTTC. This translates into CAWSGVIGAQYF.

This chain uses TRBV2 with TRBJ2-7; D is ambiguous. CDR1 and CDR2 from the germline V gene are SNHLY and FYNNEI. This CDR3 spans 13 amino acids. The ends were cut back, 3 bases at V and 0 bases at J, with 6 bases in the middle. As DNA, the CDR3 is TGTGCCAGCAGTGATACGCGCTCCTACGAGCAGTACTTC. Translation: CASSDTRSYEQYF.